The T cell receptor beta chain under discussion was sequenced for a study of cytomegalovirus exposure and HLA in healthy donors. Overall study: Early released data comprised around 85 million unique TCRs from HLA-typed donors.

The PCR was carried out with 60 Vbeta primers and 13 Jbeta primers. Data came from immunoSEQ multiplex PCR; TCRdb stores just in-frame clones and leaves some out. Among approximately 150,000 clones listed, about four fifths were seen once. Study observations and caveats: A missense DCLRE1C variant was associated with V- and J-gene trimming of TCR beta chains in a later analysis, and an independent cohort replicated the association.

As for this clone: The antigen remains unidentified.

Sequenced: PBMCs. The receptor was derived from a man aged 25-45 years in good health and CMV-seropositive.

CDR3 sequence (DNA): TGCAGCGTTGAACGGGAGGAGGGGGAGCAGTACTTC. Protein product: CSVEREEGEQYF. The chain joins TRBV29-1 to TRBJ2-7; 7 bases are shared with TRBD2. Trimming removed 2 bases from V and 7 bases from J; junction bases left unmatched: 5. From germline, CDR1 is SQVTM and CDR2 ANQGSEA. The CDR3 consists of 12 residues.